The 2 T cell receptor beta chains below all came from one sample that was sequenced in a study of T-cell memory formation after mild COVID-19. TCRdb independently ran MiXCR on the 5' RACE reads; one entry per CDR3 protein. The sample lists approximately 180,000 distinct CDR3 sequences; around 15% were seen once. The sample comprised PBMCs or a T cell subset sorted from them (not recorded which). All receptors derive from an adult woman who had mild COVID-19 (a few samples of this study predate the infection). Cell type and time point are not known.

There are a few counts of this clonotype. CDR3 amino acids: CASSLQGLWQPQHF. In DNA form, the CDR3 reads TGTGCCAGCAGTTTACAGGGGCTGTGGCAGCCCCAGCATTTT. J is TRBJ1-5 and V is TRBV12-3 or TRBV12-4; a weak D match, TRBD1 (6 bases). Trimming left V 2 bases short and J 7 bases short, with 12 bases between. The CDR3 totals 14 residues.

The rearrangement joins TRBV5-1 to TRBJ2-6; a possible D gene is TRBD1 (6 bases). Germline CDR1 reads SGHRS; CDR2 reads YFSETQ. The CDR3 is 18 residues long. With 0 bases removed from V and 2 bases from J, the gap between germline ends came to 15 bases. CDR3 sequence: CASSLAGALSPGANVLTF. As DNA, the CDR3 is TGCGCCAGCAGCTTGGCAGGGGCGCTATCCCCTGGGGCCAACGTCCTGACTTTC.